Listed here are 26 T cell receptor beta chains from one sample, sequenced in a study of blood T cell repertoires in COVID-19. Here immunoSEQ multiplex PCR was the method, and the copy in TCRdb shows in-frame clones only, minus some. Of about 200,000 clones in the sample, around 90% were seen once. Input material: peripheral blood. The receptors were sampled from a man aged 55 to 69 with active or convalescent COVID-19.

This clone was detected only a few times. This sequence joins TRBV7-2 and TRBJ1-5, with 10 bases that match TRBD1. In germline, CDR1 is SGHTA, CDR2 FQGNSA. This CDR3 contains 15 residues. The trim removed 3 bases at V and 7 bases at J, leaving 6 bases unmatched. The CDR3 DNA sequence: TGTGCCAGCAGCTTTTCAGGGACAGGGGTCCAGCCCCAGCATTTT. The encoded protein is CASSFSGTGVQPQHF.

Note on this clone: Different DNA sequences within this sample yield the same CDR3. V gene TRBV12-3 or TRBV12-4 combines with J gene TRBJ1-1; D may be TRBD1 (5 bases). The CDR3 sequence is 13 residues long. The V end was cut by 2 bases, the J end by 1 base, with 5 bases between. CDR3 residues: CASSLQGNTEAFF. For the CDR3, the DNA is TGTGCCAGCAGTTTACAGGGGAACACTGAAGCTTTCTTT.

The chain uses TRBV18 and TRBJ2-7; 9 bases are shared with TRBD1. Germline CDR1 and CDR2: KGHSH and LQKENI. The CDR3 is made up of 13 amino acids. J was trimmed by 3 bases and V by 5 bases; bases with no gene match: 2. This CDR3 reads CASSEGQGYEQYF. CDR3 nucleotide sequence: TGTGCCAGCTCAGAGGGACAGGGCTACGAGCAGTACTTC.

The rearrangement uses TRBV18 and TRBJ1-5; tentative D call: TRBD1 (6 bases). The CDR3 has 20 amino acids. Germline CDR1 reads KGHSH; CDR2 reads LQKENI. The V end was cut by 5 bases, the J end by 4 bases, with 30 bases between. The CDR3 loop is CASSFSNPSTGGVPNQPQHF. CDR3 in DNA: TGTGCCAGCTCATTCTCCAACCCGTCGACAGGCGGTGTTCCTAATCAGCCCCAGCATTTT.

The V and J genes are TRBV5-6 and TRBJ2-5; TRBD1 might be the D (5 bases). This CDR3 is built from 13 residues. Between the trimmed V and J ends, which lost 0 bases and 7 bases, there was a span of 10 bases. The germline V gene encodes CDR1 SGHDT and CDR2 YYEEEE. The CDR3 loop reads CASSLVGVRTQYF. CDR3 nucleotide sequence: TGTGCCAGCAGCTTGGTAGGGGTTCGGACCCAGTACTTC.

The chain carries TRBV5-4 and TRBJ2-2, with D possibly being TRBD2 (5 bases). Trimming removed 4 bases at V and 0 bases at J, with 13 bases between. CDR1 and CDR2 (germline): SGHNT, YYREEE (reference sequence). This CDR3 is built from 16 residues. CDR3 sequence reads: CASSPRTGTNTGELFF. The CDR3 bases are TGTGCCAGCAGCCCACGGACCGGGACGAACACCGGGGAGCTGTTTTTT.

The chain uses TRBV5-6 and TRBJ1-2; D is unresolved. The CDR3 is 13 amino acids. Per germline, CDR1 SGHDT and CDR2 YYEEEE. V dropped 4 bases and J dropped 10 bases, with 17 bases sitting between them. CDR3 in DNA: TGTGCCAGCAGCACGGAGGGAGTGAAAGACTACACCTTC. Amino acid sequence: CASSTEGVKDYTF.

In nucleotides, the CDR3 is TGTGCCAGCAGCTTGTGGCGGGGCCCACAGACCCACGAGCAGTACTTC. Translated, it gives CASSLWRGPQTHEQYF. The genes are TRBV5-4 and TRBJ2-7; a weak D match, TRBD2 (6 bases). Germline V gene sequence: CDR1 SGHNT, CDR2 YYREEE (reference sequence). The CDR3 runs 16 residues. Trimming removed 1 base at V and 5 bases at J, with 19 bases between.

The V gene is TRBV3-1 (or the pseudogene TRBV3-2), the J gene TRBJ1-1, with D perhaps matching TRBD1 (5 bases). Trimming cost V 1 base and J 3 bases, with 12 bases left between them. In germline, CDR1 is LGHDT, CDR2 YNNKEL (reference sequence). The CDR3 runs 15 residues. The CDR3, as DNA: TGTGCCAGCAGCCAAGGGGGACTGGGGGACACTGAAGCTTTCTTT. Protein: CASSQGGLGDTEAFF.

The V and J genes are TRBV11-2 and TRBJ1-4; 7 bases align to TRBD1. Germline assignment: CDR1 SGHAT and CDR2 FQNNGV. There are 15 residues in the CDR3. J gave up 8 bases and V 5 bases, and 11 bases lay outside the gene matches. This chain's CDR3 is CASSATGISEEKLFF. The CDR3, as DNA: TGTGCCAGCAGCGCGACAGGGATATCAGAAGAAAAACTGTTTTTT.

The DNA for the CDR3 is TGCGCCAGCAGTGAGTCGAGAGGGAATTCACCCCTCCACTTT. This encodes CASSESRGNSPLHF. V and J are TRBV10-2 and TRBJ1-6, with D hard to call. This CDR3 has 14 amino acids. Germline CDR1 is WSHSY and CDR2 is SAAADI. V was shortened by 0 bases and J by 7 bases, with 7 bases between the two germline ends.

V usage is TRBV2 and J usage is TRBJ2-3; D is possibly TRBD2 (7 bases). V lost 7 bases and J 4 bases, leaving 24 bases between the germline ends. Germline values: CDR1 SNHLY, CDR2 FYNNEI. This CDR3 is 17 amino acids long. CDR3 amino acids: CASTPTLSGGGADTQYF. The CDR3, as DNA: TGTGCCAGCACACCTACACTTTCGGGGGGCGGCGCAGATACGCAGTATTTT.

J is TRBJ2-2 and V is TRBV5-1; 11 bases are shared with TRBD1. Unmatched junction bases numbered 1, after V lost 0 bases and J lost 6 bases. CDR3 length: 15 amino acids. Germline V gene data show CDR1 as SGHRS and CDR2 as YFSETQ. The CDR3 DNA reads as TGCGCCAGCAGCTTGGGGACAGGGGGCTCCGGGGAGCTGTTTTTT. This translates into CASSLGTGGSGELFF.

The V and J genes are TRBV14 and TRBJ2-7, with TRBD1 matching 10 bases. Germline V gene lookup returns CDR1 SGHDN and CDR2 FVKESK. V was clipped by 6 bases and J by 3 bases; unmatched bases: 8. There are 15 residues in the CDR3. CDR3 residues: CASRQPTGGSYEQYF. The CDR3 nucleotides are TGTGCCAGCAGACAACCGACAGGGGGCAGCTACGAGCAGTACTTC. The full variable domain, rest sourced from reference TRBV14 and TRBJ2-7, is EAGVTQFPSHSVIEKGQTVTLRCDPISGHDNLYWYRRVMGKEIKFLLHFVKESKQDESGMPNNRFLAERTGGTYSTLKVQPAELEDSGVYFCASRQPTGGSYEQYFGPGTRLTVT.

The chain employs TRBV10-3 and TRBJ1-1, with D perhaps matching TRBD1 (5 bases). Trimming left V 4 bases short and J 1 base short, with 7 bases between. The V gene's germline CDR1 is ENHRY and CDR2 SYGVKD. CDR3 length: 13 amino acids. In DNA form, the CDR3 reads TGTGCCATCAGTGCACAGGAGAACACTGAAGCTTTCTTT. Protein: CAISAQENTEAFF.

This clone was recorded once. The chain recombines TRBV6-5 with TRBJ1-1; TRBD1 matches at 9 bases. CDR1 MNHEY and CDR2 SVGAGI come from the germline V gene. The CDR3 consists of 13 residues. V lost 6 bases to trimming and J lost 5 bases; unmatched junction nucleotides: 4. CDR3 in DNA: TGTGCCAGCAGGGGACAGGGCGCTACTGAAGCTTTCTTT. It translates to CASRGQGATEAFF.

The CDR3 DNA is TGTGCCAGCAGTGAAGGTCCTGATCAGCCCCAGCATTTT. This codes for CASSEGPDQPQHF. The V gene is TRBV6-1, the J gene TRBJ1-5; the D is unclear. V lost 1 base and J lost 5, with 6 bases in between. CDR1 and CDR2 from the germline V gene are MNHNS and SASEGT. This CDR3 has 13 residues.

The chain recombines TRBV4-1 with TRBJ2-1; TRBD2 matches 7 bases. CDR3 length: 18 residues. Germline loops: CDR1 MGHRA, CDR2 YSYEKL. With 1 base clipped from V and 1 base from J, the junction kept 10 bases outside the gene matches. The CDR3 loop reads CASSQGAQRGISYNEQFF. CDR3 DNA sequence: TGCGCCAGCAGCCAAGGGGCCCAGCGGGGTATTTCCTACAATGAGCAGTTCTTC.

V gene TRBV18 combines with J gene TRBJ1-5, with D hard to call. Trimming shortened V by 2 bases and J by 0 bases, and 5 bases separated the two germline ends. Germline loops: CDR1 KGHSH, CDR2 LQKENI. This CDR3 contains 14 residues. The CDR3: CASSPGSSNQPQHF. The DNA for the CDR3 is TGTGCCAGCTCACCAGGCAGTAGCAATCAGCCCCAGCATTTT.

This chain connects TRBV3-1 (or the pseudogene TRBV3-2) to TRBJ2-1; 12 bases are a match to TRBD2. This CDR3 contains 16 residues. The germline V gene has CDR1 LGHDT and CDR2 YNNKEL (reference sequence). The junction had 4 bases not matched to a gene; V was cut back by 6 bases and J by 1 base. The CDR3 DNA is TGTGCCAGCAGTCCCACTAGCGGGGGGTCCTACAATGAGCAGTTCTTC. It yields the protein CASSPTSGGSYNEQFF.

V and J are TRBV19 and TRBJ1-2; TRBD1 aligns across 9 bases. The length of the CDR3 is 14 residues. V was pared by 4 bases and J by 5 bases, with 5 bases of the junction left unmatched. Germline V lookup: CDR1 LNHDA, CDR2 SQIVND (reference sequence). CDR3 DNA: TGTGCCAGTAGTAGTGGACAGGGGCGTTATGGCTACACCTTC. It codes for CASSSGQGRYGYTF.

The chain couples TRBV5-1 to TRBJ1-6; D call uncertain. V lost 4 bases, J lost 8 bases, and 13 bases lay in between. Germline values: CDR1 SGHRS, CDR2 YFSETQ. The CDR3 loop spans 14 amino acids. The CDR3 region has the DNA TGCGCCAGCAGCCAAGGGCAGCGGGATTCACCCCTCCACTTT. Amino acid sequence: CASSQGQRDSPLHF.

This chain uses TRBV18 with TRBJ1-2, with 7 bases that match TRBD1. Germline lookup yields CDR1 KGHSH and CDR2 LQKENI. After removal of 3 bases from V and 3 bases from J, the junction contained 4 bases not matched to a gene. The CDR3 runs to 14 residues. This CDR3 reads CASSPTGWDYGYTF. The CDR3 region has the DNA TGTGCCAGCTCACCGACAGGGTGGGACTATGGCTACACCTTC. Based on the CDR3 plus reference TRBV18 and TRBJ1-2, the full variable domain is NAGVMQNPRHLVRRRGQEARLRCSPMKGHSHVYWYRQLPEEGLKFMVYLQKENIIDESGMPKERFSAEFPKEGPSILRIQQVVRGDSAAYFCASSPTGWDYGYTFGSGTRLTVV.

The CDR3 coding sequence is TGTGCCAGCAGCTTAGAGTTCGGACAGGGCTACGAGCAGTACTTC. Its translation is CASSLEFGQGYEQYF. The chain couples TRBV11-2 to TRBJ2-7, with 8 bases identical to TRBD1. This CDR3 is built from 15 residues. Per germline, CDR1 SGHAT and CDR2 FQNNGV. With 0 bases clipped from V and 3 bases from J, the junction kept 4 bases outside the gene matches.

The genes are TRBV5-4 and TRBJ2-1; 7 nucleotides match TRBD2. From germline, CDR1 is SGHNT and CDR2 YYREEE (reference sequence). The V gene end was trimmed by 0 bases and the J gene end by 7 bases; junction bases not matched to a gene: 10. CDR3 length equals 16 residues. In DNA, the CDR3 is TGTGCCAGCAGCTTGGAGTACGGCGGGGGTGAGAATGAGCAGTTCTTC. It encodes CASSLEYGGGENEQFF. Variable domain in full (rest from reference TRBV5-4 and TRBJ2-1): ETGVTQSPTHLIKTRGQQVTLRCSSQSGHNTVSWYQQALGQGPQFIFQYYREEENGRGNFPPRFSGLQFPNYSSELNVNALELDDSALYLCASSLEYGGGENEQFFGPGTRLTVL.

The chain links TRBV5-1 to TRBJ1-2; perhaps TRBD1 as D (5 bases). The V end lost 7 bases, the J end lost 8 bases, and 18 bases lay between the germline ends. This CDR3 is built from 13 residues. Germline V lookup: CDR1 SGHRS, CDR2 YFSETQ. As DNA, the CDR3 is TGCGCCAGCGGGGGGGTCCGAAATGGAGGCTACACCTTC. It yields the protein CASGGVRNGGYTF.